This T cell receptor beta chain emerged from a study of blood T cell repertoires in COVID-19. Study information: COVID-19 samples from acute and convalescent phases originated in the United States, Italy and Spain. PBMCs, B-cell-depleted T cells, or T cells were the source of the cDNA or gDNA that made up the material.

Methods used by the authors: Estimates of nucleated cell counts were drawn from the amplification of reference gene primers. Repertoires were generated with immunoSEQ multiplex PCR, while TCRdb's copy carries only in-frame clones and drops some. Clone size and the V and J calls come from that table; the DNA yielded D and trimming. The table records 150,000 to 200,000 clones, more than 75% of them present only once. Between the trimmed V and J ends, which lost 4 bases and 4 bases, there was a span of 17 bases. The CDR3 spans 15 residues. The germline V gene encodes CDR1 SGHRS and CDR2 YFSETQ. The material sequenced was peripheral blood. This chain links TRBV5-1 with TRBJ2-5; D is perhaps TRBD1 (6 bases). This receptor was identified in a man aged 40-55 years with acute or convalescent COVID-19. In nucleotides, the CDR3 is TGCGCCAGCAGCCCCAGGACAGACGGGCGAGAGACCCAGTACTTC. As protein: CASSPRTDGRETQYF.